This TCR beta chain was retrieved from a study of molecular identifiers for immune sequencing clone quantification. This clonotype was found a few times. Antigen: not known. The ends were cut back, 2 bases at V and 2 bases at J, with 7 bases in the middle. The CDR3 has 13 residues. Per the germline V gene, CDR1 is SGHAT and CDR2 is FQNNGV. The study's findings and limits: Same-barcode identical TCR molecules could make highly expanded clones look smaller than they are.

Sorted cell numbers of 20,000 to 1,000,000, with 10%, 30% or 50% RNA, served as input for naive CD8 libraries. Sorted naive CD8 T cells were those defined as CD8+CD4-CCR7+CD45RA+. MiXCR, run by TCRdb on the PCR reads, gives a single entry per CDR3 protein. The sample yields 300,000 to 350,000 distinct CDR3 sequences, 20% to 25% seen once. The chain uses TRBV11-2 and TRBJ2-7; D gene unclear. The sequenced material came from naive CD8+ T cells from blood, with Jurkat cell RNA spiked in. Regarding subset: FACS-sorted CD8+CD4-CCR7+CD45RA+ naive T cells. The TCR was taken from a human donor in good health. Some libraries in this study had Jurkat cell RNA spiked in. CDR3 bases: TGTGCCAGCAGCTTAAGTAATGCCTACGAGCAGTACTTC. Translation gives CASSLSNAYEQYF. Variable domain in full (rest from reference TRBV11-2 and TRBJ2-7): EAGVAQSPRYKIIEKRQSVAFWCNPISGHATLYWYQQILGQGPKLLIQFQNNGVVDDSQLPKDRFSAERLKGVDSTLKIQPAKLEDSAVYLCASSLSNAYEQYFGPGTRLTVT.